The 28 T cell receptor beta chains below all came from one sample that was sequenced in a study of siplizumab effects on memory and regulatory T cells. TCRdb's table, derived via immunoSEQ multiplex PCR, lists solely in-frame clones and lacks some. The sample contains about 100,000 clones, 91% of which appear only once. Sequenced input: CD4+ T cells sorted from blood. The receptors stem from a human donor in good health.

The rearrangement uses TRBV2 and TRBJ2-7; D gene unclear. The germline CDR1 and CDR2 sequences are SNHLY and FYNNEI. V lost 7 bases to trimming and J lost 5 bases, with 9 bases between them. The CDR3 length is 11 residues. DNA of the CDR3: TGTGCCAGCAATCAGCTCGACGAGCAGTACTTC. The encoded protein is CASNQLDEQYF.

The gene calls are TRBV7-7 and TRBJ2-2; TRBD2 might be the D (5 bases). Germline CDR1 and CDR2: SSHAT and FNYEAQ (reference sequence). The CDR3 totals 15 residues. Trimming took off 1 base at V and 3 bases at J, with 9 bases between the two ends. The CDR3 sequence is CASSLDRLHTGELFF. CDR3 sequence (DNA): TGTGCCAGCAGCTTAGACAGACTACACACCGGGGAGCTGTTTTTT.

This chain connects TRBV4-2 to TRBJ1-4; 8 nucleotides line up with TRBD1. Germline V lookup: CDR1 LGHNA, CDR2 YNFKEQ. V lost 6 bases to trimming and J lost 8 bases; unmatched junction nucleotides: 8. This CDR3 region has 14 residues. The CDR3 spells CASRQQGVGEKLFF. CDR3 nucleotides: TGTGCCAGCAGACAACAGGGGGTGGGGGAAAAACTGTTTTTT.

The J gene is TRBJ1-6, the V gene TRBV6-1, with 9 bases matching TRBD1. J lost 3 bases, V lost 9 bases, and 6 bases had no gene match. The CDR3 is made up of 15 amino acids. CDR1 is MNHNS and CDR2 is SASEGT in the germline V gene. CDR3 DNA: TGTGCCAGTCAAGGACAGGGGCGCTATAATTCACCCCTCCACTTT. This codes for CASQGQGRYNSPLHF.

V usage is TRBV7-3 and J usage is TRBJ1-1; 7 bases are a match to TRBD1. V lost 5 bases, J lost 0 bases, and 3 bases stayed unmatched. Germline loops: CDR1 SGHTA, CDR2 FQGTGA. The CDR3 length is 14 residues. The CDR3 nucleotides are TGTGCCAGCAGCCCCGGGACAGTGAACACTGAAGCTTTCTTT. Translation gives CASSPGTVNTEAFF.

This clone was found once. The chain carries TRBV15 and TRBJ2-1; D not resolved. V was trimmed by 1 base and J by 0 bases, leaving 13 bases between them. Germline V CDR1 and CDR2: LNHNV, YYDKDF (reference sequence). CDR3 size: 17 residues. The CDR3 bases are TGTGCCACCAGCAGAGGTCTGGGCAGCGTCTCCTACAATGAGCAGTTCTTC. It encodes CATSRGLGSVSYNEQFF.

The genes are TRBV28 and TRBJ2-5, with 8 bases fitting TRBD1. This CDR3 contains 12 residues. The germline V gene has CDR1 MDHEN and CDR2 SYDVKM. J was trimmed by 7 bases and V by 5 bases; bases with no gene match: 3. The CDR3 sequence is CASSVQGGTQYF. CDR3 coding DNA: TGTGCCAGCAGTGTACAGGGGGGGACCCAGTACTTC.

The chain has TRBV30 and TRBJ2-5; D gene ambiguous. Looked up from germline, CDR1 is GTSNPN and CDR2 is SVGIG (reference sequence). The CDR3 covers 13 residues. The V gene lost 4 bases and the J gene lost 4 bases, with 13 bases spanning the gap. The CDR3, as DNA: TGTGCCTGGACCTCCCTCCCGGGAGAGACCCAGTACTTC. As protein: CAWTSLPGETQYF.

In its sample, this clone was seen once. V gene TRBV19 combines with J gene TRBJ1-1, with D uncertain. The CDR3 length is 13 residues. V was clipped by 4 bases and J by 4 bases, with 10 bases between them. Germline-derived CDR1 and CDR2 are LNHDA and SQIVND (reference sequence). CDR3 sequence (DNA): TGTGCCAGTAGTACCCTACAGAGCACTGAAGCTTTCTTT. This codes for CASSTLQSTEAFF.

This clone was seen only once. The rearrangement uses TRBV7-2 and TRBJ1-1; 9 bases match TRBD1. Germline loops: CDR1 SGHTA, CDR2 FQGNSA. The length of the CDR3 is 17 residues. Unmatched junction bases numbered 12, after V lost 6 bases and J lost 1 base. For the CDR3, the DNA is TGTGCCAGCAGGGATGCCCGACAGGGGGTGGGGAACACTGAAGCTTTCTTT. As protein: CASRDARQGVGNTEAFF.

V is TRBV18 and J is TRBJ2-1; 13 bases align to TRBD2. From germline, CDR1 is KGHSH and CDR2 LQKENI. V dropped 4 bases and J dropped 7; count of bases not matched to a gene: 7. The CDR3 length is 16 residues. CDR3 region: CASSRLAGGSPNEQFF. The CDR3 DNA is TGTGCCAGCTCACGACTAGCGGGGGGCTCGCCGAATGAGCAGTTCTTC.

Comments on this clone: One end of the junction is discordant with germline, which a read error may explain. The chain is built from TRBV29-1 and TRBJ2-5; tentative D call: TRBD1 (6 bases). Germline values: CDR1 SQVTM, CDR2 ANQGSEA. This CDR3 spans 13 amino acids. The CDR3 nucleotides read TGCAGCGTTGAAGCCGGCAGGGGAGAGGCCCAGTACTTC. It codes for CSVEAGRGEAQYF. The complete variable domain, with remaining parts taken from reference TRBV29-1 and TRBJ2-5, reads SAVISQKPSRDICQRGTSLTIQCQVDSQVTMMFWYRQQPGQSLTLIATANQGSEATYESGFVIDKFPISRPNLTFSTLTVSNMSPEDSSIYLCSVEAGRGEAQYFGPGTRLLVL.

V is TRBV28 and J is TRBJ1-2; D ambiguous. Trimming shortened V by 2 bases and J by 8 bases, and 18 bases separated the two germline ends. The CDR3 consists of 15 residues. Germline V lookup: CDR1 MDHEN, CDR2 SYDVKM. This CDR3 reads CASSLERHGVSGYTF. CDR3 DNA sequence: TGTGCCAGCAGTTTAGAACGACACGGGGTGTCCGGCTACACCTTC.

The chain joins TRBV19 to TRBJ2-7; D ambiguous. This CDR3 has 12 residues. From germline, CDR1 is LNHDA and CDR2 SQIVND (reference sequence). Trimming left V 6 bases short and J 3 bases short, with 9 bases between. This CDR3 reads CASSTWGYEQYF. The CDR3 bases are TGTGCCAGTAGCACCTGGGGCTACGAGCAGTACTTC.

CDR3 in DNA: TGTGCCAGCAGCCAAGATAGGAAAAGCTCTGGAAACACCATATATTTT. As protein: CASSQDRKSSGNTIYF. The chain links TRBV14 to TRBJ1-3; no clear D. The germline gives CDR1 SGHDN, CDR2 FVKESK. V was pared by 0 bases and J by 0 bases, with 9 bases between. This CDR3 is 16 amino acids long. The entire variable domain, with the rest obtained from reference TRBV14 and TRBJ1-3, is as follows: EAGVTQFPSHSVIEKGQTVTLRCDPISGHDNLYWYRRVMGKEIKFLLHFVKESKQDESGMPNNRFLAERTGGTYSTLKVQPAELEDSGVYFCASSQDRKSSGNTIYFGEGSWLTVV.

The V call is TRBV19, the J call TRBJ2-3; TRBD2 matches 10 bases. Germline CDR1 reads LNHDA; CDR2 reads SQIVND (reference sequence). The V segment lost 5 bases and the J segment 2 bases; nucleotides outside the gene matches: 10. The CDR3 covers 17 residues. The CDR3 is CASSGRLAGVTTDTQYF. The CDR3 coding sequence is TGTGCCAGTAGTGGCCGCCTAGCGGGGGTTACCACAGATACGCAGTATTTT.

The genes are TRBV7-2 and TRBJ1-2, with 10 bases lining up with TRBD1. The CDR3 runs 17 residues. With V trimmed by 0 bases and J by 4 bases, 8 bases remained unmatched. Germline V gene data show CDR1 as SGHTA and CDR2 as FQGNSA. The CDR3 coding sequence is TGTGCCAGCAGCTTAGCCCTGGGACAGGGGATCTTCTATGGCTACACCTTC. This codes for CASSLALGQGIFYGYTF.

The DNA of the CDR3 is TGTGCCAGCAGCCCCGGGACTAGCCAAGAGACCCAGTACTTC. Amino acids: CASSPGTSQETQYF. The V and J genes are TRBV7-9 and TRBJ2-5; 8 nucleotides align to TRBD2. Germline assignment: CDR1 SEHNR and CDR2 FQNEAQ (reference sequence). This CDR3 is built from 14 residues. Trimming at V came to 5 bases and at J to 1 base, leaving 3 bases not matched to a gene.

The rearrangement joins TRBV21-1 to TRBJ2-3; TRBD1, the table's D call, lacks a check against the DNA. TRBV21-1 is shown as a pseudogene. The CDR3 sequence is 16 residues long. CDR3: CARPKERQELTDTQYF. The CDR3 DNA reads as TGTGCCAGACCCAAGGAACGGCAGGAACTCACAGATACGCAGTATTTT.

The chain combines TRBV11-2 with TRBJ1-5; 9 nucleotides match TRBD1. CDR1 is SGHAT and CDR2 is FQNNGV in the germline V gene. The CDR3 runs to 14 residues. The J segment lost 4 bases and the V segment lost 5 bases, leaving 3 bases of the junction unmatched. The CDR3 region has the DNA TGTGCCAGCAGCACCGGACAGGGGAATCAGCCCCAGCATTTT. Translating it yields CASSTGQGNQPQHF.

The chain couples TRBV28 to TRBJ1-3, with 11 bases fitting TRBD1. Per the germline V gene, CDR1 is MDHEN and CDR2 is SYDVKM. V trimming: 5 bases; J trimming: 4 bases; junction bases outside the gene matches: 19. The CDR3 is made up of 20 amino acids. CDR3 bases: TGTGCCAGCAGTCCCAATTTAGGGGGACAGGGGGGTCGCCAAGGAAACACCATATATTTT. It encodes CASSPNLGGQGGRQGNTIYF.

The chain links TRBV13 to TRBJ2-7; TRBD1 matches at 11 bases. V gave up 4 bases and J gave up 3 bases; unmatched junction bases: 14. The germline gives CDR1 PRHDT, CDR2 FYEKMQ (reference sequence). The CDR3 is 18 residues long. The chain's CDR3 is CASSSMGVGTGGSYEQYF. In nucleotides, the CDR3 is TGTGCCAGCAGCTCCATGGGAGTGGGGACAGGGGGAAGCTACGAGCAGTACTTC.

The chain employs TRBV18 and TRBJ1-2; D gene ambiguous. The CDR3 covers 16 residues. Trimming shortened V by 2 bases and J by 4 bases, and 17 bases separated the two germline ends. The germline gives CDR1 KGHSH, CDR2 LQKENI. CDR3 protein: CASSPISEGVTYGYTF. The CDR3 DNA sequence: TGTGCCAGCTCACCAATTTCGGAGGGCGTCACCTATGGCTACACCTTC.

Here the CDR3 reads CASLGGNQPQHF. The CDR3 DNA reads TGTGCCAGTCTCGGGGGCAATCAGCCCCAGCATTTT. The chain uses TRBV19 and TRBJ1-5; D not certain. The CDR3 consists of 12 residues. The V end was cut by 8 bases, the J end by 2 bases, with 7 bases between. Germline lookup yields CDR1 LNHDA and CDR2 SQIVND (reference sequence).

CDR3 region: CASSQDGNIQYF. The CDR3 nucleotides read TGTGCCAGCTCACAGGACGGGAACATTCAGTACTTC. The chain combines TRBV18 with TRBJ2-4; unclear D gene. V lost 4 bases, J lost 7 bases, and 8 bases lay in between. CDR3 length: 12 amino acids. The V gene's germline CDR1 is KGHSH and CDR2 LQKENI.

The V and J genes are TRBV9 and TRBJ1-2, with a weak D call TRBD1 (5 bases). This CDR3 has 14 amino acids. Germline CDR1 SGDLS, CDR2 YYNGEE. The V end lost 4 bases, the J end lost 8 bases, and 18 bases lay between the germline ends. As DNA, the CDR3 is TGTGCCAGCAGCTTAGGACTGGGACCCTTGGGCTACACCTTC. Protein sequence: CASSLGLGPLGYTF. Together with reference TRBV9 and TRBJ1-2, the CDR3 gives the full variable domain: DSGVTQTPKHLITATGQRVTLRCSPRSGDLSVYWYQQSLDQGLQFLIQYYNGEERAKGNILERFSAQQFPDLHSELNLSSLELGDSALYFCASSLGLGPLGYTFGSGTRLTVV.

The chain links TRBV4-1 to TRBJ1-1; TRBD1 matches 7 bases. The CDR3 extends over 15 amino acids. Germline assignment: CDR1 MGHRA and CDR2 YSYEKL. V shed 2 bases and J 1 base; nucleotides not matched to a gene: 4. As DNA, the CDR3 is TGCGCCAGCAGCCAAACATACAGGGGGAACACTGAAGCTTTCTTT. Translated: CASSQTYRGNTEAFF.

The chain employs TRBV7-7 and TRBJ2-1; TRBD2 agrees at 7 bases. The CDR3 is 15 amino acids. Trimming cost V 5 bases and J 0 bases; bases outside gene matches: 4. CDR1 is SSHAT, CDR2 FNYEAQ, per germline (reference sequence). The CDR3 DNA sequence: TGTGCCAGCAGCACCGGGAGGAGCTCCTACAATGAGCAGTTCTTC. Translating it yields CASSTGRSSYNEQFF.